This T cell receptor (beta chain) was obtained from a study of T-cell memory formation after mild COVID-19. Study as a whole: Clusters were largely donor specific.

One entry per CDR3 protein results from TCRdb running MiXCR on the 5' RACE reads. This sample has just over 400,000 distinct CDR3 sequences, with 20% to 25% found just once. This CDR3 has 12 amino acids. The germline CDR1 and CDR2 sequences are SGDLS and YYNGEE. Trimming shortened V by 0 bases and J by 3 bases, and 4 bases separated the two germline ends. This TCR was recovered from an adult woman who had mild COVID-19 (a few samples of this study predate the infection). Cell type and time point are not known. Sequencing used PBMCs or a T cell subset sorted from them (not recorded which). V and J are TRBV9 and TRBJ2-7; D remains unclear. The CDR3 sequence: CASSVGNYEQYF. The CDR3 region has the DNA TGTGCCAGCAGCGTAGGAAACTACGAGCAGTACTTC.